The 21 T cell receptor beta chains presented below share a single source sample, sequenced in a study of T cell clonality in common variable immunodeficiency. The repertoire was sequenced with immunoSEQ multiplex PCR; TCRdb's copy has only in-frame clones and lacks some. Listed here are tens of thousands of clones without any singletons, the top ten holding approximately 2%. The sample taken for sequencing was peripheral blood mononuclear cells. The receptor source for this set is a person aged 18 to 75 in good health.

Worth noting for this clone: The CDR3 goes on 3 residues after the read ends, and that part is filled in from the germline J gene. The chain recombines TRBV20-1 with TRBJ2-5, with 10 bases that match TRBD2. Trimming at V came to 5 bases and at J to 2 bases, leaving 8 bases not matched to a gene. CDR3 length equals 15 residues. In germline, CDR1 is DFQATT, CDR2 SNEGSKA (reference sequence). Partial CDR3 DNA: TGCAGTGCTTCGCACTCTAGCGGGGGACAAGAGACC. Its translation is CSASHSSGGQET. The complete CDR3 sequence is CSASHSSGGQETQYF.

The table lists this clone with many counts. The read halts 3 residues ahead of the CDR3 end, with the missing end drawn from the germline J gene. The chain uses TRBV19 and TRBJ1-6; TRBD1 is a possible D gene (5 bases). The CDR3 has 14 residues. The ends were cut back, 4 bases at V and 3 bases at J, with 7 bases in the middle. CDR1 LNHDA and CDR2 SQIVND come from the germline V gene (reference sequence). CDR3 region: CASSSQGYNSPLHF. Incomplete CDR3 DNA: TGTGCCAGTAGTAGCCAGGGCTATAATTCACCC.

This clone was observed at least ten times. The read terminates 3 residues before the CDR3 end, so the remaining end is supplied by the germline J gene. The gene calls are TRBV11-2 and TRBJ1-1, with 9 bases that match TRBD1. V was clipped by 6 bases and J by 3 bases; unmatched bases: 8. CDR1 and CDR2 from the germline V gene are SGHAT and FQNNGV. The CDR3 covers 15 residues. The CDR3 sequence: CASRHPGQGDTEAFF. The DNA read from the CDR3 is TGTGCCAGCAGGCACCCGGGACAGGGAGACACTGAA.

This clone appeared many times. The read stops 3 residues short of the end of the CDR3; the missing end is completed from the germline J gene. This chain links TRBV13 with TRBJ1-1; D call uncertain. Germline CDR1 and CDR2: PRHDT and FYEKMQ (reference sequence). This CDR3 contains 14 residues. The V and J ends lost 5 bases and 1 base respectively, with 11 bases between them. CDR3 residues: CASSVYSGNTEAFF. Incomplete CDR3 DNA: TGTGCCAGCAGCGTATACTCGGGGAACACTGAA. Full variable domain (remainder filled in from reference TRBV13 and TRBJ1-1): AAGVIQSPRHLIKEKRETATLKCYPIPRHDTVYWYQQGPGQDPQFLISFYEKMQSDKGSIPDRFSAQQFSDYHSELNMSSLELGDSALYFCASSVYSGNTEAFFGQGTRLTVV.

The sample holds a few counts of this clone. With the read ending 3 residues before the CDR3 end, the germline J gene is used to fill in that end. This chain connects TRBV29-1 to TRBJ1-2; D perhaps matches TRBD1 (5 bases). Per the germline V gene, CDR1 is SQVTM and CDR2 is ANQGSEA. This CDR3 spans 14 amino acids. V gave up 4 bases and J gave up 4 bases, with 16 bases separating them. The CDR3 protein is CSVGRRDIGYGYTF. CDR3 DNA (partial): TGCAGCGTTGGCCGCAGGGATATTGGCTATGGC.

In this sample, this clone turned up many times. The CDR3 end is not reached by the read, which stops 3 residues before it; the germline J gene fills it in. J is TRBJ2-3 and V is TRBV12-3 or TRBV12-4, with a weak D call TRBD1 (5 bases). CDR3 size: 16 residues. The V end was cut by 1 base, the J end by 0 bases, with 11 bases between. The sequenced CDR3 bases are TGTGCCAGCAGTTTAGGGCAGGGTGCTAGCACAGATACG. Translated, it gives CASSLGQGASTDT. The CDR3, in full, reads CASSLGQGASTDTQYF.

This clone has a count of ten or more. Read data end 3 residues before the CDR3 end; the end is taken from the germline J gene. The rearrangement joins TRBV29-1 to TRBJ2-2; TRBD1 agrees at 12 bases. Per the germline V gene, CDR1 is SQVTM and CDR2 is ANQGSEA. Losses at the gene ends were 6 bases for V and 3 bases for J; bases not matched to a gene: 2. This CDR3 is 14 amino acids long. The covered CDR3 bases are TGCAGCGTGGGACAGGGGGCAGACACCGGGGAG. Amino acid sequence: CSVGQGADTGE. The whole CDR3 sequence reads CSVGQGADTGELFF.

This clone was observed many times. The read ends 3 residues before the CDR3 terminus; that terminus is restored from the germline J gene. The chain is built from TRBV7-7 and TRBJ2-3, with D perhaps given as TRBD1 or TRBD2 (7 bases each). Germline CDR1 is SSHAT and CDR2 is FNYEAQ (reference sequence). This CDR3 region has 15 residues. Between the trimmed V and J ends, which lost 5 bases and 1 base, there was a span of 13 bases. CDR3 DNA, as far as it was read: TGTGCCAGCAGCCCCAGGGGGAGGGGCACAGATACG. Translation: CASSPRGRGTDT. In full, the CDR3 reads CASSPRGRGTDTQYF.

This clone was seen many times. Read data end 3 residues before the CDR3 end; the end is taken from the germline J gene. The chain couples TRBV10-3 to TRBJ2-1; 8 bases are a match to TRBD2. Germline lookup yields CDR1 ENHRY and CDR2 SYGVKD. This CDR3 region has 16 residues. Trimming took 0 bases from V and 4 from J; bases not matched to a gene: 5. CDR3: CAISESGGGTYNEQFF. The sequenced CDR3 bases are TGTGCCATCAGTGAGTCGGGCGGGGGGACATACAATGAG.

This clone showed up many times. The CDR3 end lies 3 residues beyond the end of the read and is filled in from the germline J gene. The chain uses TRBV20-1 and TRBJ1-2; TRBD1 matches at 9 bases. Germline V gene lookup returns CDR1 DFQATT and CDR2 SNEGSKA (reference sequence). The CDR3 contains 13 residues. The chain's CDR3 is CSARRGTGNGYTF. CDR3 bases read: TGCAGTGCTAGACGTGGGACAGGGAACGGC.

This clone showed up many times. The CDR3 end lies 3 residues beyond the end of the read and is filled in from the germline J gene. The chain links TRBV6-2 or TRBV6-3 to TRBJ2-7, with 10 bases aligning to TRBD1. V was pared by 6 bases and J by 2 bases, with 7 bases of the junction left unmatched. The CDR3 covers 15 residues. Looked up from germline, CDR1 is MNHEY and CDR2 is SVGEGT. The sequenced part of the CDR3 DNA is TGTGCCAGCAGCCCTACCGGGACAGGGGCCTACGAG. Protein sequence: CASSPTGTGAYE. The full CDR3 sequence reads CASSPTGTGAYEQYF.

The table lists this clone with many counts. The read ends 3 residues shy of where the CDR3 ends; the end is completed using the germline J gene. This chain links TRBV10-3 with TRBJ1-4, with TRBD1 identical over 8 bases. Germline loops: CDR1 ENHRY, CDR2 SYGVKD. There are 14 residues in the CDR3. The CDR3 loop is CAISSQGGNSPLFF. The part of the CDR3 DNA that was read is TGTGCCATCAGTTCACAGGGGGGAAATTCACCA.

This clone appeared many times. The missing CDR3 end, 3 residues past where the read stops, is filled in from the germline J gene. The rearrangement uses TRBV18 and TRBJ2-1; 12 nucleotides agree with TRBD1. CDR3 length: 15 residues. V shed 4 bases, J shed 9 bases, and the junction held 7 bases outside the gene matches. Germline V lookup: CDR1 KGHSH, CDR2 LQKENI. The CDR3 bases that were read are TGTGCCAGCTCACACCGGGACAGGGGGCCCGGTGAG. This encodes CASSHRDRGPGE. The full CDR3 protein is CASSHRDRGPGEQFF.

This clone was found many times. The part of the CDR3 DNA that was read is TGTGCCAGCAGCCCGGGACAGGGGGCCTCAGATACG. This codes for CASSPGQGASDT. The full CDR3 reads CASSPGQGASDTQYF. The chain carries TRBV5-6 and TRBJ2-3, with 12 bases identical to TRBD1. The sequence runs out 3 residues before the end of the CDR3; the remainder is reconstructed from the germline J gene. The CDR3 runs 15 residues. Losses at the gene ends were 4 bases for V and 4 bases for J; bases not matched to a gene: 4. The germline V gene encodes CDR1 SGHDT and CDR2 YYEEEE.

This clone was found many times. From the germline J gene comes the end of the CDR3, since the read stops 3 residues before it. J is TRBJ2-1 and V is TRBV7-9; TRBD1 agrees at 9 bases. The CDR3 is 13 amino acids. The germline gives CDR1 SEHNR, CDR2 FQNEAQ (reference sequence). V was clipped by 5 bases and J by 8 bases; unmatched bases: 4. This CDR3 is CASSQGQGDEQFF. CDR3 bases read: TGTGCCAGCAGCCAGGGACAGGGCGATGAG. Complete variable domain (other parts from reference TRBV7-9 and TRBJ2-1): DTGVSQNPRHKITKRGQNVTFRCDPISEHNRLYWYRQTLGQGPEFLTYFQNEAQLEKSRLLSDRFSAERPKGSFSTLEIQRTEQGDSAMYLCASSQGQGDEQFFGPGTRLTVL.

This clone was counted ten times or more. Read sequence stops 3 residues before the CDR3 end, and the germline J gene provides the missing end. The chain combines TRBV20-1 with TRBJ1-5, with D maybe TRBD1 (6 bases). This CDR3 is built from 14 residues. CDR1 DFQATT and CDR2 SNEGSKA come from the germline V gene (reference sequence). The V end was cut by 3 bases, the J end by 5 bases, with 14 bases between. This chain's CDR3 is CSASGTGIDQPQHF. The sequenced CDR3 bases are TGCAGTGCTAGTGGTACAGGGATCGATCAGCCC.

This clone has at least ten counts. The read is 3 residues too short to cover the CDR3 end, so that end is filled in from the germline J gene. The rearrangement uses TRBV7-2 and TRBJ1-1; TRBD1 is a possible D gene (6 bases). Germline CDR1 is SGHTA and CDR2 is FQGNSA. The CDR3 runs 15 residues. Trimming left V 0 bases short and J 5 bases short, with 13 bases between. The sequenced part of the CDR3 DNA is TGTGCCAGCAGCTTAGCGCTATTAGGGGGAACTGAA. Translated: CASSLALLGGTE. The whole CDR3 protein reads CASSLALLGGTEAFF.

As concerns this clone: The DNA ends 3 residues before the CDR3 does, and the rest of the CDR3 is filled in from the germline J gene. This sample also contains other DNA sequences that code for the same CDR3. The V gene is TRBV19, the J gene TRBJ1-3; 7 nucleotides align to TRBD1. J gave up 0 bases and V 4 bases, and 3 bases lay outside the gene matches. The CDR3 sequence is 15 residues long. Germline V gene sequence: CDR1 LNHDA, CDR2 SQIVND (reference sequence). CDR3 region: CASSTGQDSGNTIYF. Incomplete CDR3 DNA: TGTGCCAGTAGTACCGGACAGGACTCTGGAAACACC.

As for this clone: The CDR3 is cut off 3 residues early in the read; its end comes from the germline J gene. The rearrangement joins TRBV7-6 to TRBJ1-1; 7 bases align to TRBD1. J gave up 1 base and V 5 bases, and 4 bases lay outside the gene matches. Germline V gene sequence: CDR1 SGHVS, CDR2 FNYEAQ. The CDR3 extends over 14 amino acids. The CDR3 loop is CASSPRTGNTEAFF. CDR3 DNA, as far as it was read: TGTGCCAGCAGCCCGCGGACAGGGAACACTGAA.

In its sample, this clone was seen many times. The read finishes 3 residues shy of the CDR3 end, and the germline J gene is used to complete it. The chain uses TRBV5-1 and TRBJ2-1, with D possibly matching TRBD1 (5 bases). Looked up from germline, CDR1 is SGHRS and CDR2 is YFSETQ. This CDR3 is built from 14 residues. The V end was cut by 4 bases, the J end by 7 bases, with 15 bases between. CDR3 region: CASSRAQGSNEQFF. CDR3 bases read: TGCGCCAGCAGCCGGGCCCAGGGTTCTAATGAG.

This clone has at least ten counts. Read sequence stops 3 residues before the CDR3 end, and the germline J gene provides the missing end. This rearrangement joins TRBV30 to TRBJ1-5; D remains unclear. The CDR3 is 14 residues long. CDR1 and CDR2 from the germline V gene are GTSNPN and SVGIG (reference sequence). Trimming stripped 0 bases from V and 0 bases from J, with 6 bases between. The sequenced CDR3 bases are TGTGCCTGGAGTGTACGTAGTAGCAATCAGCCC. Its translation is CAWSVRSSNQP. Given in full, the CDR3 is CAWSVRSSNQPQHF.